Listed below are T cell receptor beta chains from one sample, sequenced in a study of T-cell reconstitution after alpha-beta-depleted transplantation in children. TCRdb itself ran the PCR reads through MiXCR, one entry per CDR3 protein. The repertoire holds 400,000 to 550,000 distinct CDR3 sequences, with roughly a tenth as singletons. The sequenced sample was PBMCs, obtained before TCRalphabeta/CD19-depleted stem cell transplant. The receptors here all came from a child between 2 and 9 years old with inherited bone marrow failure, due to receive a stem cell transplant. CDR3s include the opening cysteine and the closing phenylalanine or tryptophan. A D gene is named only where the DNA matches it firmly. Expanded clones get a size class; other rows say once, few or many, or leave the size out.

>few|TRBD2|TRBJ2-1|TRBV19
CASSPPGLAGEDNEQFF
TGTGCCAGTAGTCCACCGGGACTAGCGGGGGAAGACAATGAGCAGTTCTTC
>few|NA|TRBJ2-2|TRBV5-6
CASSLEGGSYTGELFF
TGTGCCAGCAGCTTGGAAGGAGGTTCATACACCGGGGAGCTGTTTTTT
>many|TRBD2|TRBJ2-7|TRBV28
CASSFGGRGYEQYF
TGTGCCAGCAGTTTTGGAGGGAGGGGTTACGAGCAGTACTTC
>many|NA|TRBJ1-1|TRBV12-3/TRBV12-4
CASSGKGPNTEAFF
TGTGCCAGCAGTGGAAAGGGACCGAACACTGAAGCTTTCTTT
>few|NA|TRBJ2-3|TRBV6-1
CASSTGEGTDTQYF
TGTGCCAGCAGTACAGGGGAGGGGACAGATACGCAGTATTTT
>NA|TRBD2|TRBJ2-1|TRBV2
CASSEWGGAYNEQFF
TGTGCCAGCAGTGAATGGGGGGGAGCCTACAATGAGCAGTTCTTC
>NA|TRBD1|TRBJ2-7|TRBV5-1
CASSFGPGQGTYEQYF
TGCGCCAGCAGCTTTGGGCCGGGACAGGGAACCTACGAGCAGTACTTC
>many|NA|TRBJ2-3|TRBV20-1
CSARRTSTDTQYF
TGCAGTGCTAGACGGACTAGCACAGATACGCAGTATTTT
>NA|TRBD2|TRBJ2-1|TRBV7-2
CASSLAERGRGNEQFF
TGTGCCAGCAGCTTAGCGGAGCGGGGGAGGGGGAATGAGCAGTTCTTC
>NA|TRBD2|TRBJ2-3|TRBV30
CAWSVRLAGYTDTQYF
TGTGCCTGGAGTGTACGACTAGCGGGATACACAGATACGCAGTATTTT
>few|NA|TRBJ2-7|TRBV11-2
CASSLQPGPYEQYF
TGTGCCAGCAGCTTACAGCCAGGACCCTACGAGCAGTACTTC